One sample yielded the 12 T cell receptor beta chains listed below, sequenced in a study of blood T cell repertoires in COVID-19. TCRdb's copy holds only in-frame clones and misses some; the assay was immunoSEQ multiplex PCR. This sample has about 280,000 clones, with around 86% found just once. The specimen was peripheral blood. Source of these receptors: a human donor in a cohort sampled during active COVID-19.

The rearrangement uses TRBV12-2 and TRBJ2-7; the table's D call, TRBD1, was not checked against the DNA. TRBV12-2 is listed as a pseudogene. The CDR3 runs 14 residues. The CDR3 here is CASRLVAVAYEQYF. As DNA, the CDR3 is TGTGCAAGTCGCTTAGTGGCAGTCGCTTACGAGCAGTACTTC.

V is TRBV4-3 and J is TRBJ2-2, with 11 bases matching TRBD2. The CDR3 loop spans 17 amino acids. V lost 1 base and J lost 4; bases outside the gene matches: 5. CDR1 is LGHNA and CDR2 is YSLEER in the germline V gene. The CDR3 DNA reads TGCGCCAGCAGCCAAGTAGCGGGAGGGCTCGCCACCGGGGAGCTGTTTTTT. It translates to CASSQVAGGLATGELFF.

This clone came up a few times. This chain connects TRBV7-9 to TRBJ2-2; D is uncertain. Trimming pared 5 bases from V and 1 base from J, leaving 8 bases between. CDR1 and CDR2 from the germline V gene are SEHNR and FQNEAQ (reference sequence). The CDR3 is 14 residues long. Written as DNA, the CDR3 is TGTGCCAGCAGCGCTGACTGGAACACCGGGGAGCTGTTTTTT. This gives the protein CASSADWNTGELFF.

The chain is built from TRBV5-5 and TRBJ2-7; TRBD1 aligns across 11 bases. Germline V CDR1 and CDR2: SGHKS, YYEKEE (reference sequence). The CDR3 covers 16 residues. J gave up 0 bases and V 6 bases, and 8 bases lay outside the gene matches. Here the CDR3 reads CASKGQGDLVSYEQYF. The CDR3 bases are TGTGCCAGCAAGGGACAGGGGGATCTGGTCTCCTACGAGCAGTACTTC.

This chain uses TRBV7-9 with TRBJ1-3; D is uncertain. Per the germline V gene, CDR1 is SEHNR and CDR2 is FQNEAQ (reference sequence). This CDR3 is 14 amino acids long. Trimming removed 4 bases from V and 0 bases from J, with 7 bases in between. The CDR3 DNA is TGTGCCAGCAGCTCGGGAACCTCTGGAAACACCATATATTTT. Translating gives CASSSGTSGNTIYF.

The chain's CDR3 is CATSDGGYNEQFF. The CDR3 nucleotides are TGTGCCACCAGTGATGGAGGTTACAATGAGCAGTTCTTC. This chain connects TRBV24-1 to TRBJ2-1; D may be TRBD2 (5 bases). Germline values: CDR1 KGHDR, CDR2 SFDVKD. Trimming stripped 3 bases from V and 4 bases from J, with 6 bases between. CDR3 length: 13 residues.

The gene calls are TRBV15 and TRBJ2-6; 7 bases align to TRBD1. Germline-derived CDR1 and CDR2 are LNHNV and YYDKDF (reference sequence). Trimming removed 2 bases from V and 0 bases from J; junction bases left unmatched: 4. CDR3 length: 17 amino acids. The CDR3 DNA reads as TGTGCCACCAGCAGATGGACAGGAAGCTCTGGGGCCAACGTCCTGACTTTC. Translation: CATSRWTGSSGANVLTF.

This clone was detected only once. The chain uses TRBV5-8 and TRBJ1-2; 9 bases fit TRBD1. The J segment lost 4 bases and the V segment lost 4 bases, leaving 2 bases of the junction unmatched. The CDR3 is made up of 13 amino acids. CDR1 SGHTS and CDR2 YDEGEE come from the germline V gene. The CDR3 region has the DNA TGTGCCAGCAGCGGACAGGGGACCTATGGCTACACCTTC. Its protein product is CASSGQGTYGYTF.

The chain recombines TRBV7-9 with TRBJ2-3, with TRBD2 matching 10 bases. CDR3 length equals 15 residues. V shed 1 base and J 7 bases; nucleotides not matched to a gene: 5. Germline assignment: CDR1 SEHNR and CDR2 FQNEAQ (reference sequence). For the CDR3, the DNA is TGTGCCAGCAGCTTAGGCGATAGCGGGAGGAATACGCAGTATTTT. Translating it yields CASSLGDSGRNTQYF.

The gene calls are TRBV3-1 (or the pseudogene TRBV3-2) and TRBJ2-3; TRBD2 matches at 11 bases. The CDR3 is 19 residues long. With 0 bases clipped from V and 1 base from J, the junction kept 9 bases outside the gene matches. Germline V gene lookup returns CDR1 LGHDT and CDR2 YNNKEL (reference sequence). CDR3 region: CASSQDRASGRRGTDTQYF. CDR3 DNA: TGTGCCAGCAGCCAAGATAGGGCTAGCGGGAGGAGGGGCACAGATACGCAGTATTTT.

CDR3 sequence (DNA): TGTGCCAGCAGTTCAGGGACTAGCGGATTCACAGATACGCAGTATTTT. This translates into CASSSGTSGFTDTQYF. This chain uses TRBV6-6 with TRBJ2-3, with 11 bases identical to TRBD2. Germline V lookup: CDR1 MNHNY, CDR2 SVGAGI (reference sequence). J was trimmed by 2 bases and V by 4 bases; bases with no gene match: 5. This CDR3 has 16 residues.

The chain joins TRBV4-2 to TRBJ2-7, with 7 bases lining up with TRBD1. The CDR3 consists of 15 residues. After removal of 4 bases from V and 2 bases from J, the junction contained 8 bases not matched to a gene. The germline CDR1 and CDR2 sequences are LGHNA and YNFKEQ. The CDR3 reads CASSPAGTEAYEQYF. The DNA for the CDR3 is TGTGCCAGCAGCCCCGCCGGGACAGAAGCCTACGAGCAGTACTTC.